This TCR beta chain appears in the sequencing data of a study of Graves' ophthalmopathy and Graves' hyperthyroidism. At the level of the study: Untreated patients at initial diagnosis provided peripheral blood.

Trimming cost V 2 bases and J 5 bases, with 15 bases left between them. The CDR3 consists of 14 residues. Germline values: CDR1 DFQATT, CDR2 SNEGSKA (reference sequence). TCR beta CDR3 regions were amplified from RNA transcripts. Scientists carried out first-round RT-PCR using HTBI primers and then a second-round multiplex PCR. Each CDR3 protein is one row after TCRdb ran MiXCR on the multiplex PCR reads. The table records approximately 380,000 distinct CDR3 sequences, roughly 21% of them present only once. Study observations and caveats: Appearing in blood as well were most expanded thyroid clonotypes above 0.001 frequency.

This clonotype was recorded many times. The antigen remains unidentified. Sequencing was carried out using peripheral blood. This sequence originates from a young woman with stable Graves' hyperthyroidism. The rearrangement links TRBV20-1 to TRBJ2-5; no clear D. For the CDR3, the DNA is TGCAGTGCTAGAATTGACGAGATCAGGGAGACCCAGTACTTC. Amino acids: CSARIDEIRETQYF.